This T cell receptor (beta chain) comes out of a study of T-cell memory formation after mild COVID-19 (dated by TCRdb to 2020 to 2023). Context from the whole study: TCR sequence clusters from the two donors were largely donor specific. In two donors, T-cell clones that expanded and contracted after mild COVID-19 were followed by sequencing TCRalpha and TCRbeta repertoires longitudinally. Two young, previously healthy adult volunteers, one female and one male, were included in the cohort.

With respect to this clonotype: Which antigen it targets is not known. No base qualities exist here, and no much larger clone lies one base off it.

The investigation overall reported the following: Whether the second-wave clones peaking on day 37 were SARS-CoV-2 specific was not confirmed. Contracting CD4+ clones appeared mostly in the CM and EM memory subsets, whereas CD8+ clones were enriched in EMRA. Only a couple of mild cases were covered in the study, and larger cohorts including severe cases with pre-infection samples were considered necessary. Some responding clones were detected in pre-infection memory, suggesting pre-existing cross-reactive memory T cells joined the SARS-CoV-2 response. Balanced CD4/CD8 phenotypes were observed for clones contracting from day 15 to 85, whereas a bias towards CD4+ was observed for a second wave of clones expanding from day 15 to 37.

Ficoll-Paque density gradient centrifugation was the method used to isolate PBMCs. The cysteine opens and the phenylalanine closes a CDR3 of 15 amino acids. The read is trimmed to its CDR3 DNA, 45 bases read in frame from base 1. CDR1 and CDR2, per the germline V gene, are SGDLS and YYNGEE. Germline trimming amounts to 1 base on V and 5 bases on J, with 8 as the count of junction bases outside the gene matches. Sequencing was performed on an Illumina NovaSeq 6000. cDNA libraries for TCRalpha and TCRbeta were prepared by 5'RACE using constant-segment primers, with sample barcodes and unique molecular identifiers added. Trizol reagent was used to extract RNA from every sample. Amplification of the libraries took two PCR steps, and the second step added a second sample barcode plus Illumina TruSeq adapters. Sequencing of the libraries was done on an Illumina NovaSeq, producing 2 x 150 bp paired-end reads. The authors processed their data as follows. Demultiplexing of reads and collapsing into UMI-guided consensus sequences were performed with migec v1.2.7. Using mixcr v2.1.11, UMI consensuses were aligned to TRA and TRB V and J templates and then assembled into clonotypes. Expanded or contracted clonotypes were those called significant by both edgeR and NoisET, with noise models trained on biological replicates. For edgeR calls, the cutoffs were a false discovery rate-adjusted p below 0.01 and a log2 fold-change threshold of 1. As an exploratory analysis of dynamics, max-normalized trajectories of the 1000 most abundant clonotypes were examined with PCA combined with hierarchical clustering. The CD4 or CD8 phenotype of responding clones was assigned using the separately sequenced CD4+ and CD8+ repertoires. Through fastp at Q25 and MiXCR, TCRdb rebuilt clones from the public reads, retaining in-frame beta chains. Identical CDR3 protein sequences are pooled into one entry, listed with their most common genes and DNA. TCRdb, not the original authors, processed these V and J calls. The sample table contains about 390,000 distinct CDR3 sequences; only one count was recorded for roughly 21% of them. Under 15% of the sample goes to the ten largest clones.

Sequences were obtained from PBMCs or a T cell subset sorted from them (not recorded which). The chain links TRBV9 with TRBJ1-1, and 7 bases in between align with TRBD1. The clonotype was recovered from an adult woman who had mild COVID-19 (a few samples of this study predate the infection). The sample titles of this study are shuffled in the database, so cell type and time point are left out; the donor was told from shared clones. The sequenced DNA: TGTGCCAGCAGCGTACTTCATACAGGGGAGACTGAAGCTTTCTTT. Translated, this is CASSVLHTGETEAFF.